This T cell receptor beta chain derives from a study of cytomegalovirus exposure and HLA in healthy donors. PCR employed 60 Vbeta and 13 Jbeta primers. Assay: immunoSEQ multiplex PCR; the TCRdb copy retains only in-frame clones and omits some. The sample records about 160,000 clones, 75% being singletons. Trimming cost V 4 bases and J 0 bases, with 21 bases left between them. Germline V gives CDR1 MGHRA, CDR2 YSYEKL. CDR3 size: 18 residues. The chain combines TRBV4-1 with TRBJ1-1; D unresolved. The TCR originated in a woman in her fifties or sixties in good health and CMV-seropositive. The sequencing input was PBMCs. In DNA form, the CDR3 reads TGCGCCAGCAGCCCGTCGGTCCCGGGCGGGAGGATGAACACTGAAGCTTTCTTT. This gives the protein CASSPSVPGGRMNTEAFF.